This is a list of T cell receptor beta chains from one sample in a study of Ad26.COV2.S vaccination and SARS-CoV-2 variants. Clones were sequenced by immunoSEQ multiplex PCR, and TCRdb holds only the in-frame ones, with some missing. The sample lists 450,000 to 550,000 clones, 85% to 90% occurring once. This specimen was peripheral blood, taken in a trial of Ad26.COV2.S vaccine versus placebo. Receptor source: a person aged 18-60 years who received the Ad26.COV2.S COVID-19 vaccine or a placebo. Each CDR3 is given with its conserved first and last residue. A D gene is named only where the DNA matches it firmly. Size is stated for part of the rows, as once, few or many counts, or as a class when the clone is expanded.

J gene	V gene	D gene	clone size	CDR3 protein	CDR3 DNA
TRBJ2-6	TRBV28	.	once	CASRGGTVSGANVLTF	TGTGCCAGCAGGGGGGGGACAGTCTCTGGGGCCAACGTCCTGACTTTC
TRBJ1-5	TRBV19	.	.	CASSEVGLSNQPQHF	TGTGCCAGTAGTGAGGTAGGACTTAGCAATCAGCCCCAGCATTTT
TRBJ1-2	TRBV7-9	.	.	CASRDLGHYGYTF	TGTGCCAGCAGGGACTTGGGGCACTATGGCTACACCTTC
TRBJ2-1	TRBV7-6	.	.	CASSLAGGGNEQFF	TGTGCCAGCAGCTTAGCGGGAGGTGGGAATGAGCAGTTCTTC
TRBJ2-5	TRBV29-1	TRBD1	.	CSVETGGAETQYF	TGCAGCGTTGAAACAGGGGGCGCCGAGACCCAGTACTTC
TRBJ2-5	TRBV25-1	.	.	CASSSTRGETQYF	TGTGCCAGCAGTAGCACTAGGGGGGAGACCCAGTACTTC
TRBJ2-3	TRBV6-5	.	.	CASSYSIEGTDTQYF	TGTGCCAGCAGTTACTCGATAGAAGGAACAGATACGCAGTATTTT
TRBJ1-5	TRBV19	.	once	CASSIARGGMSNQPQHF	TGTGCCAGTAGTATAGCGCGAGGGGGGATGAGCAATCAGCCCCAGCATTTT
TRBJ2-3	TRBV11-3	.	.	CASSFWDSDTQYF	TGTGCCAGCAGCTTTTGGGACTCCGATACGCAGTATTTT
TRBJ2-5	TRBV18	.	.	CASSPRQGPQETQYF	TGTGCCAGCTCACCACGGCAGGGCCCACAAGAGACCCAGTACTTC
TRBJ2-3	TRBV28	TRBD1	.	CASSLWRGTGVTQYF	TGTGCCAGCAGTTTATGGCGGGGGACAGGGGTGACGCAGTATTTT
TRBJ2-5	TRBV2	.	.	CASSETPSEGPSYF	TGTGCCAGCAGTGAAACACCTTCCGAGGGACCCTCGTACTTC
TRBJ2-5	TRBV18	TRBD1	.	CASSPPAGGIRETQYF	TGTGCCAGCTCACCCCCAGCAGGGGGCATACGAGAGACCCAGTACTTC
TRBJ2-2	TRBV19	.	.	CASSSAVGELFF	TGTGCCAGTAGTTCGGCCGTCGGGGAGCTGTTTTTT
TRBJ1-1	TRBV28	.	many	CASHTYTNTEAFF	TGTGCCAGCCATACCTACACGAACACTGAAGCTTTCTTT
TRBJ2-1	TRBV2	.	once	CASCTWGHEQFF	TGTGCCAGCTGCACTTGGGGCCATGAGCAGTTCTTC
TRBJ1-4	TRBV6-5	.	.	CASKETNEKLFF	TGTGCCAGCAAGGAAACTAATGAAAAACTGTTTTTT
TRBJ2-2	TRBV7-2	.	.	CASSFKRITGELFF	TGTGCCAGCAGCTTTAAACGGATCACCGGGGAGCTGTTTTTT
TRBJ1-1	TRBV7-3	.	.	CASRPTVLTEAFF	TGTGCCAGCAGACCAACTGTTTTGACTGAAGCTTTCTTT
TRBJ2-7	TRBV28	.	.	CASSPGHNEQYF	TGTGCCAGCAGCCCCGGACATAACGAGCAGTACTTC
TRBJ1-4	TRBV4-1	.	.	CASSLLQGKEEKLFF	TGCGCCAGCAGCCTCCTCCAGGGGAAAGAGGAAAAACTGTTTTTT
TRBJ2-5	TRBV4-3	.	.	CASSQVFRETQYF	TGCGCCAGCAGCCAAGTATTTAGGGAGACCCAGTACTTC
TRBJ2-1	TRBV20-1	.	.	CSASVSYNEQFF	TGCAGTGCAAGTGTCTCCTACAATGAGCAGTTCTTC
TRBJ2-2	TRBV5-1	.	.	CASSITGDANTGELFF	TGCGCCAGCAGCATCACAGGCGACGCGAACACCGGGGAGCTGTTTTTT
TRBJ1-1	TRBV7-9	.	.	CASSLARDYTEAFF	TGTGCCAGCAGCTTAGCGAGGGATTACACTGAAGCTTTCTTT
TRBJ1-1	TRBV11-3	.	.	CASGQGLTNTEAFF	TGTGCCAGCGGCCAGGGACTTACGAACACTGAAGCTTTCTTT
TRBJ2-2	TRBV5-6	.	few	CASSLETGGSTGELFF	TGTGCCAGCAGCTTAGAAACCGGCGGAAGCACCGGGGAGCTGTTTTTT
TRBJ2-1	TRBV2	.	.	CASSGGLGPAYNEQFF	TGTGCCAGCAGTGGGGGCCTCGGGCCCGCCTACAATGAGCAGTTCTTC
TRBJ1-5	TRBV12-3/TRBV12-4	.	.	CASRADNQPQHF	TGTGCCAGCCGGGCCGATAATCAGCCCCAGCATTTT
TRBJ2-2	TRBV7-2	TRBD1	.	CASRRTGGYGPGELFF	TGTGCCAGCAGACGGACAGGGGGCTATGGTCCCGGGGAGCTGTTTTTT
TRBJ1-3	TRBV30	.	.	CAWSVPGHSGNTIYF	TGTGCCTGGAGTGTACCCGGACACTCTGGAAACACCATATATTTT
TRBJ2-4	TRBV2	TRBD2	.	CASSVQREQNIQYF	TGTGCCAGCAGTGTACAGCGGGAGCAAAACATTCAGTACTTC
TRBJ1-6	TRBV5-1	TRBD1	.	CASSEQGMSPLHF	TGCGCCAGCAGCGAACAGGGGATGTCACCCCTCCACTTT
TRBJ1-5	TRBV6-2/TRBV6-3	.	.	CASSYTGSQPQHF	TGTGCCAGCAGTTATACAGGGAGTCAGCCCCAGCATTTT
TRBJ1-1	TRBV2	.	.	CASSENGVVAFF	TGTGCCAGCAGTGAAAATGGGGTAGTAGCTTTCTTT
TRBJ2-1	TRBV19	TRBD1	once	CASSTRGGFYNEQFF	TGTGCCAGTAGTACCCGAGGGGGCTTCTACAATGAGCAGTTCTTC
TRBJ2-3	TRBV5-1	.	.	CASSFQGTPEDTQYF	TGCGCCAGCAGTTTTCAGGGGACCCCAGAGGATACGCAGTATTTT
TRBJ2-1	TRBV7-9	TRBD1	.	CASSLGYRGPGYNEQFF	TGTGCCAGCAGCTTAGGCTACAGGGGTCCGGGCTACAATGAGCAGTTCTTC
TRBJ1-1	TRBV29-1	.	.	CSVVGGNTEAFF	TGCAGCGTTGTAGGGGGGAACACTGAAGCTTTCTTT
TRBJ2-5	TRBV5-1	TRBD2	.	CASSPSGGRETQYF	TGCGCCAGCAGCCCATCGGGGGGTCGCGAGACCCAGTACTTC
TRBJ2-4	TRBV5-6	.	.	CASSLVQELKNIQYF	TGTGCCAGCAGCTTAGTACAGGAACTAAAAAACATTCAGTACTTC
TRBJ1-3	TRBV9	.	.	CASSVGNGEGNTIYF	TGTGCCAGCAGCGTAGGTAATGGAGAAGGAAACACCATATATTTT
TRBJ2-1	TRBV6-6	.	.	CASSYGRNTYNEQFF	TGTGCCAGCAGTTACGGGCGGAACACCTACAATGAGCAGTTCTTC
TRBJ1-2	TRBV19	.	.	CATKISGSNYGYTF	TGTGCCACTAAAATCTCGGGGTCCAACTATGGCTACACCTTC
TRBJ2-1	TRBV7-2	.	.	CASSPQVSDEQFF	TGTGCCAGCAGTCCGCAGGTCAGCGATGAGCAGTTCTTC